This entry describes one TCR beta chain. The assay was immunoSEQ multiplex PCR, and TCRdb's table has in-frame clones only and misses some. The repertoire has 65,000 or so clones, approximately 88% of them found once; the top ten carry under 0.8%. The sample belongs to a study of OX40 agonist ivuxolimab in advanced cancers. The CDR3 runs to 15 residues. Losses at the gene ends were 3 bases for V and 2 bases for J; bases not matched to a gene: 6. CDR1 SGHVS and CDR2 FQNEAQ come from the germline V gene. This specimen was CD4+ or CD8+ T cells sorted from blood, taken in a trial of the OX40 agonist ivuxolimab. This receptor was taken from an adult with an advanced solid tumor such as melanoma, head and neck, liver or kidney cancer. The chain recombines TRBV7-8 with TRBJ2-7, with 8 bases that match TRBD2. The CDR3 here is CASSLWRGVPYEQYF. The CDR3 DNA is TGTGCCAGCAGCTTGTGGCGGGGGGTCCCCTACGAGCAGTACTTC. Full variable domain (missing parts from reference TRBV7-8 and TRBJ2-7): GAGVSQSPRYKVAKRGQDVALRCDPISGHVSLFWYQQALGQGPEFLTYFQNEAQLDKSGLPSDRFFAERPEGSVSTLKIQRTQQEDSAVYLCASSLWRGVPYEQYFGPGTRLTVT.